The T cell receptor beta chain under discussion was sequenced for a study of PD-1 blockade in classical Hodgkin lymphoma. At the level of the study: Patients got intravenous nivolumab 3 mg/kg every 2 weeks. Study-wide results and limits: Baseline diversity resembling that of newly diagnosed patients was seen in complete responders. Nivolumab initiation under 1 year post-ASCT meant exclusion.

Only a few counts were recorded for this clone. Its antigen is unknown. This CDR3 region has 17 residues. J gave up 2 bases and V 6 bases, and 9 bases lay outside the gene matches. Germline values: CDR1 SGHTA, CDR2 FQGTGA. Each of the patients experienced relapse following autologous stem cell transplantation, and their brentuximab vedotin exposure differed. Magnetic negative selection served to purify CD4+ T cells out of PBMCs that had been thawed. Using immunoSEQ multiplex PCR, the repertoire was profiled, and TCRdb retains in-frame clones only, with some absent. The sample has about 27,000 clones; about 74% are singletons.

This specimen consisted of CD4+ T cells from blood, obtained at baseline. The V and J genes are TRBV7-3 and TRBJ1-5; 11 bases map to TRBD1. The clonotype originates from a human donor with classical Hodgkin lymphoma. Here the CDR3 DNA reads TGTGCCAGCAGAAGTGGACAGGGGGCGCGGGGCAATCAGCCCCAGCATTTT. This encodes CASRSGQGARGNQPQHF.